Listed here are 9 T cell receptor beta chains from one sample, sequenced in a study of OX40 agonist ivuxolimab in advanced cancers. TCRdb's table, derived via immunoSEQ multiplex PCR, lists solely in-frame clones and lacks some. The repertoire has roughly 53,000 clones, roughly nine tenths of them found once; the top ten carry about 48%. The material was CD4+ or CD8+ T cells sorted from blood, obtained in a trial of the OX40 agonist ivuxolimab. The receptors were gathered from an adult with an advanced solid tumor such as melanoma, head and neck, liver or kidney cancer.

The chain uses TRBV18 and TRBJ1-1; D not certain. V was cut by 0 bases and J by 1 base, with 3 bases left in between. This CDR3 comprises 13 residues. CDR1 KGHSH and CDR2 LQKENI come from the germline V gene. For the CDR3, the DNA is TGTGCCAGCTCACCACCAGGGAACACTGAAGCTTTCTTT. Protein: CASSPPGNTEAFF.

The chain couples TRBV28 to TRBJ1-2; possibly TRBD1 for D (5 bases). The CDR3 is 15 residues long. Deletions cut 5 bases from V and 4 bases from J, with 17 bases between. Per the germline V gene, CDR1 is MDHEN and CDR2 is SYDVKM. The CDR3 here is CASSPLQGSSYGYTF. The CDR3 DNA follows: TGTGCCAGCAGTCCCCTCCAGGGTAGTAGCTATGGCTACACCTTC.

The chain links TRBV7-3 to TRBJ2-3, with no clear D. V lost 1 base to trimming and J lost 7 bases, with 9 bases between them. The germline gives CDR1 SGHTA, CDR2 FQGTGA. This CDR3 region has 13 residues. CDR3 DNA: TGTGCCAGCAGCTTAAATGCTGGGAATACGCAGTATTTT. Its protein is CASSLNAGNTQYF.

The CDR3 here is CASSLQGRLNQPQHF. In DNA form, the CDR3 reads TGTGCCAGCAGCTTGCAGGGGAGGTTGAATCAGCCCCAGCATTTT. The V and J genes are TRBV5-5 and TRBJ1-5, with D perhaps TRBD1 (6 bases). This CDR3 is built from 15 residues. Trimming shortened V by 1 base and J by 4 bases, and 12 bases separated the two germline ends. Germline CDR1 SGHKS, CDR2 YYEKEE (reference sequence).

This clone was picked up a small number of times. The chain joins TRBV6-1 to TRBJ1-6; perhaps TRBD1 as D (6 bases). This CDR3 has 16 residues. Trimming pared 2 bases from V and 8 bases from J, leaving 16 bases between. Germline CDR1 is MNHNS and CDR2 is SASEGT. Written as DNA, the CDR3 is TGTGCCAGCAGTGAATCCTCCGGGACACCGTATTCACCCCTCCACTTT. Translation gives CASSESSGTPYSPLHF.

The chain links TRBV2 to TRBJ2-3; 9 bases align to TRBD2. Germline V gene sequence: CDR1 SNHLY, CDR2 FYNNEI. The V gene end was trimmed by 8 bases and the J gene end by 6 bases; junction bases not matched to a gene: 9. CDR3 length equals 14 residues. CDR3 nucleotide sequence: TGTGCCAGCCCTAGGACTAGCGATAGCGATACGCAGTATTTT. Translating it yields CASPRTSDSDTQYF. The variable domain in full, with the rest retrieved from reference TRBV2 and TRBJ2-3, is EPEVTQTPSHQVTQMGQEVILRCVPISNHLYFYWYRQILGQKVEFLVSFYNNEISEKSEIFDDQFSVERPDGSNFTLKIRSTKLEDSAMYFCASPRTSDSDTQYFGPGTRLTVL.

The rearrangement uses TRBV9 and TRBJ2-6; D assignment may be TRBD1 or TRBD2 (6 bases each). There are 16 residues in the CDR3. CDR1 SGDLS and CDR2 YYNGEE come from the germline V gene. V was cut by 7 bases and J by 0 bases, with 14 bases left in between. The CDR3 DNA reads as TGTGCCAGCTCCCCGGGGGCGTTCTCTGGGGCCAACGTCCTGACTTTC. Translation: CASSPGAFSGANVLTF. The whole variable domain, remainder taken from reference TRBV9 and TRBJ2-6, is DSGVTQTPKHLITATGQRVTLRCSPRSGDLSVYWYQQSLDQGLQFLIQYYNGEERAKGNILERFSAQQFPDLHSELNLSSLELGDSALYFCASSPGAFSGANVLTFGAGSRLTVL.

This clone was observed a single time. The CDR3 loop is CASSERGGNTIYF. CDR3 nucleotide sequence: TGTGCCAGCAGTGAACGGGGGGGAAACACCATATATTTT. V usage is TRBV2 and J usage is TRBJ1-3; weak D call: TRBD1 (5 bases). The CDR3 is 13 residues long. Germline V CDR1 and CDR2: SNHLY, FYNNEI. Trimming removed 2 bases from V and 4 bases from J, with 6 bases in between. Full variable domain (rest looked up from reference TRBV2 and TRBJ1-3): EPEVTQTPSHQVTQMGQEVILRCVPISNHLYFYWYRQILGQKVEFLVSFYNNEISEKSEIFDDQFSVERPDGSNFTLKIRSTKLEDSAMYFCASSERGGNTIYFGEGSWLTVV.

The rearrangement links TRBV4-1 to TRBJ1-2; D unclear. Per the germline V gene, CDR1 is MGHRA and CDR2 is YSYEKL. The CDR3 sequence is 16 residues long. V was trimmed by 2 bases and J by 7 bases, leaving 20 bases between them. CDR3 sequence reads: CASSQNQSPGFGGYTF. The CDR3 nucleotides are TGCGCCAGCAGCCAAAACCAAAGTCCAGGCTTCGGTGGCTACACCTTC.